This T cell receptor beta chain came from a study of T cell responses to AZD1222 COVID-19 vaccine. Broader study findings: Increases in Spike-specific TCR breadth and depth were seen after two AZD1222 doses. Variant regions that are unmutated are reportedly the target of nearly half of spike-specific TCRs.

This table comes from immunoSEQ multiplex PCR, and its TCRdb copy is limited to in-frame clones, with some not included. The table lists some 170,000 clones, around nine tenths of them singletons. Concerning this clone: The antigen is not known.

The sample consisted of peripheral blood, taken on day 0 of AZD1222 vaccination. The TCR was taken from an adult in good health.

The CDR3 region is CASSEGRNSPLHF. CDR3 sequence (DNA): TGTGCCAGCTCCGAGGGGCGGAATTCACCCCTCCACTTT. The V and J genes are TRBV6-4 and TRBJ1-6, with D perhaps matching TRBD1 (5 bases). V lost 8 bases and J 7 bases, leaving 12 bases between the germline ends. Germline CDR1 is MRHNA and CDR2 is SNTAGT. The CDR3 loop spans 13 amino acids.